The 14 T cell receptor beta chains listed next were all sequenced from one sample in a study of OX40 agonist ivuxolimab in advanced cancers. TCRdb's copy holds only in-frame clones and misses some; the assay was immunoSEQ multiplex PCR. Seen here are about 38,000 clones, about 80% observed once, and the top ten hold under 10%. The sample consisted of CD4+ or CD8+ T cells sorted from blood, taken in a trial of the OX40 agonist ivuxolimab. Receptors were obtained from an adult with an advanced solid tumor such as melanoma, head and neck, liver or kidney cancer.

The genes are TRBV5-6 and TRBJ1-5; TRBD1 might be the D (6 bases). The germline V gene encodes CDR1 SGHDT and CDR2 YYEEEE. The CDR3 consists of 14 residues. Deletions cut 2 bases from V and 4 bases from J, with 10 bases between. The CDR3 nucleotides read TGTGCCAGCAGCTTATGGGGGCGGAATCAGCCCCAGCATTTT. It is translated as CASSLWGRNQPQHF.

The rearrangement uses TRBV7-7 and TRBJ1-1; D is unresolved. Germline V gene data show CDR1 as SSHAT and CDR2 as FNYEAQ (reference sequence). With 6 bases removed from V and 4 bases from J, the gap between germline ends came to 12 bases. The CDR3 spans 13 residues. In nucleotides, the CDR3 is TGTGCCAGCAGTTTGAGCCCAGGCACTGAAGCTTTCTTT. Its protein product is CASSLSPGTEAFF.

The chain joins TRBV2 to TRBJ1-4, with D tentatively TRBD1 (6 bases). Between the trimmed V and J ends, which lost 8 bases and 7 bases, there was a span of 23 bases. This CDR3 is 16 amino acids long. Germline V gene data show CDR1 as SNHLY and CDR2 as FYNNEI. CDR3 nucleotides: TGTGCCAGCCTAGCTGCCGCTCGGCAGGGGATTGAAAAACTGTTTTTT. This gives the protein CASLAAARQGIEKLFF.

In this sample, this clone turned up once. The chain recombines TRBV6-6 with TRBJ1-2, with 8 bases that match TRBD1. CDR3 size: 14 residues. Germline lookup yields CDR1 MNHNY and CDR2 SVGAGI (reference sequence). The V segment lost 7 bases and the J segment 3 bases; nucleotides outside the gene matches: 7. The CDR3 reads CASTRGQGDYGYTF. The CDR3 region has the DNA TGTGCCAGCACCCGCGGACAGGGCGACTATGGCTACACCTTC.

The chain has TRBV13 and TRBJ2-5; D may be TRBD2 (5 bases). The V end lost 5 bases, the J end lost 1 base, and 17 bases lay between the germline ends. CDR3 length equals 16 residues. Germline CDR1 reads PRHDT; CDR2 reads FYEKMQ (reference sequence). CDR3 sequence (DNA): TGTGCCAGCAGCGCCGGACGGAGGTGGTTCCAAGAGACCCAGTACTTC. Protein product: CASSAGRRWFQETQYF.

This sequence joins TRBV5-5 and TRBJ2-7; a weak D match, TRBD1 (5 bases). This CDR3 is built from 19 residues. The V end was cut by 0 bases, the J end by 1 base, with 23 bases between. Germline CDR1 and CDR2: SGHKS and YYEKEE (reference sequence). The CDR3 DNA reads as TGTGCCAGCAGCTTGGATGCCAGACCGCGCCACCAGGGATCCTACGAGCAGTACTTC. This codes for CASSLDARPRHQGSYEQYF.

The chain links TRBV2 to TRBJ1-5; perhaps TRBD1 as D (5 bases). CDR3 size: 14 residues. Germline V gives CDR1 SNHLY, CDR2 FYNNEI. The V gene lost 4 bases and the J gene lost 6 bases, with 13 bases spanning the gap. CDR3 sequence reads: CASSGRGRSQPQHF. The CDR3 DNA sequence: TGTGCCAGCAGTGGAAGGGGACGGAGTCAGCCCCAGCATTTT.

The J gene is TRBJ2-3, the V gene TRBV7-9; TRBD2 might be the D (6 bases). CDR3 length: 15 residues. Germline V lookup: CDR1 SEHNR, CDR2 FQNEAQ (reference sequence). The germline V and J ends were trimmed by 2 bases and 6 bases, with 15 bases remaining between them. For the CDR3, the DNA is TGTGCCAGCAGCTTAAGGTCGGGAGCAAGTGATACGCAGTATTTT. Encoded protein: CASSLRSGASDTQYF. The entire variable domain, with the rest obtained from reference TRBV7-9 and TRBJ2-3, is as follows: DTGVSQNPRHKITKRGQNVTFRCDPISEHNRLYWYRQTLGQGPEFLTYFQNEAQLEKSRLLSDRFSAERPKGSFSTLEIQRTEQGDSAMYLCASSLRSGASDTQYFGPGTRLTVL.

CDR3 sequence reads: CASSPRGTLTDTQYF. The CDR3 DNA reads as TGTGCCAGCAGTCCCCGGGGTACACTGACAGATACGCAGTATTTT. The rearrangement joins TRBV6-6 to TRBJ2-3; D perhaps matches TRBD2 (5 bases). From germline, CDR1 is MNHNY and CDR2 SVGAGI (reference sequence). The CDR3 totals 15 residues. V was shortened by 5 bases and J by 3 bases, with 15 bases between the two germline ends.

The V gene is TRBV5-1, the J gene TRBJ2-7, with D perhaps TRBD2 (6 bases). Trimming pared 0 bases from V and 3 bases from J, leaving 7 bases between. Germline values: CDR1 SGHRS, CDR2 YFSETQ. CDR3 length: 13 residues. In DNA form, the CDR3 reads TGCGCCAGCAGCTTGGACGGGAGCTACGAGCAGTACTTC. As protein: CASSLDGSYEQYF.

V is TRBV9 and J is TRBJ1-1, with D hard to call. The V gene lost 4 bases and the J gene lost 8 bases, with 18 bases spanning the gap. The germline gives CDR1 SGDLS, CDR2 YYNGEE. CDR3 length: 14 amino acids. The CDR3 loop reads CASSSIAGGSEAFF. Written as DNA, the CDR3 is TGTGCCAGCAGCTCCATCGCGGGAGGGTCGGAAGCTTTCTTT.

This sequence joins TRBV6-5 and TRBJ2-2; D is ambiguous. This CDR3 comprises 12 residues. Germline V lookup: CDR1 MNHEY, CDR2 SVGAGI. Trimming pared 4 bases from V and 7 bases from J, leaving 7 bases between. The CDR3 DNA sequence: TGTGCCAGCAGTTCTCCGGTCGGGGAGCTGTTTTTT. Translated: CASSSPVGELFF.

The chain couples TRBV19 to TRBJ1-2; D ambiguous. Per the germline V gene, CDR1 is LNHDA and CDR2 is SQIVND (reference sequence). The CDR3 totals 12 residues. V lost 3 bases to trimming and J lost 7 bases, with 9 bases between them. The CDR3 loop is CASSILPGGYTF. In nucleotides, the CDR3 is TGTGCCAGTAGTATCCTTCCCGGTGGCTACACCTTC.

This clone was detected a few times. The J gene is TRBJ2-7, the V gene TRBV7-9, with D perhaps TRBD2 (6 bases). V was clipped by 7 bases and J by 2 bases, with 12 bases between them. The germline V gene encodes CDR1 SEHNR and CDR2 FQNEAQ (reference sequence). The length of the CDR3 is 13 residues. CDR3 region: CASTDSGTYEQYF. The CDR3 region has the DNA TGTGCCAGCACCGATAGCGGAACCTACGAGCAGTACTTC.